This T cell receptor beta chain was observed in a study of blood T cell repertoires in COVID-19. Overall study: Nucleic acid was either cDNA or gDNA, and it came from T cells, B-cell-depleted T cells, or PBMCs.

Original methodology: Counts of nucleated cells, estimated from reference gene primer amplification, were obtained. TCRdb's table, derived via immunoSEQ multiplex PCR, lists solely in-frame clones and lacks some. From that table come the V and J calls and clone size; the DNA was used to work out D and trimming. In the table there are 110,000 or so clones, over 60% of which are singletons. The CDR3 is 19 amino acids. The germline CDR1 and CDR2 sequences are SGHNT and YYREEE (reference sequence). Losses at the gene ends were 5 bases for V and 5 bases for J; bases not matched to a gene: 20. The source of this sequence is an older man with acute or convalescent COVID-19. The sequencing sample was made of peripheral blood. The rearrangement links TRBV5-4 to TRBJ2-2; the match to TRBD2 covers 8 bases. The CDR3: CASSSLGVAGPRGTGELFF. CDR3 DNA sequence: TGTGCCAGCAGTTCACTCGGGGTAGCGGGACCTCGGGGTACCGGGGAGCTGTTTTTT.